This T cell receptor (beta chain) was retrieved from a study of T cells expressing NK-cell markers. This CDR3 is built from 14 residues. Germline-derived CDR1 and CDR2 are SGHRS and YFSETQ. For TCR beta, cDNA was produced by 5'RACE template switching with UMIs. TCRdb reprocessed the 5' RACE reads and keeps a single row for each CDR3 protein, giving no DNA. The table for this sample gives roughly 430,000 distinct CDR3 sequences. V usage is TRBV5-1 and J usage is TRBJ2-3; TCRdb indicates TRBD1, and absent DNA this call remains unverified. Material for sequencing was blood T cells: a sorted CD56 or NKG2C T cell subset, CD4+ or CD8+ T cells, or bulk PBMC T cells (not recorded which). This receptor was identified in a woman aged 18-70 years in good health. The CDR3 here is CASRAIGATDTQYF. Filled out from reference TRBV5-1 and TRBJ2-3, the complete variable domain reads KAGVTQTPRYLIKTRGQQVTLSCSPISGHRSVSWYQQTPGQGLQFLFEYFSETQRNKGNFPGRFSGRQFSNSRSEMNVSTLELGDSALYLCASRAIGATDTQYFGPGTRLTVL.